What follows are 2 T cell receptor beta chains derived from one specimen sequenced in a study of identical twins (dated by TCRdb to between 2015 and 2016). The library was obtained by 5' RACE. The reads were generated on an Illumina HiSeq 2000. TCRdb reanalyzed the raw reads on its own, using fastp at Q25 for trimming and MiXCR for clone calling, and kept in-frame beta chains. A single entry per CDR3 protein holds the most common genes and DNA from its merged rows. Across this sample there are around 1.7 million distinct CDR3 sequences, with less than 40% seen only once. Together, the top ten hold approximately 0.29% of the sample. Sequencing input: cord blood. These receptors originate from a newborn girl in good health.

Concerning this clonotype: Mismatch with germline at one junction end may stem from a read error. The rearrangement uses TRBV4-2 and TRBJ2-3; TRBD2 matches 9 bases. The CDR3 spans 17 residues. Germline V CDR1 and CDR2: LGHNA, YNFKEQ. CDR3 DNA: TGTGCCAGCGGCCAAGATCGAAATAGCGGGGGACAAGATACGCAGTATTTT. It encodes CASGQDRNSGGQDTQYF.

At least ten counts were recorded for this clonotype. V usage is TRBV29-1 and J usage is TRBJ2-5; no firm D call. The germline V and J ends were trimmed by 4 bases and 1 base, with 4 bases remaining between them. The CDR3 runs to 11 residues. Germline V gene sequence: CDR1 SQVTM, CDR2 ANQGSEA. Here the CDR3 reads CSVVGQETQYF. The CDR3, as DNA: TGCAGCGTTGTTGGCCAAGAGACCCAGTACTTC.